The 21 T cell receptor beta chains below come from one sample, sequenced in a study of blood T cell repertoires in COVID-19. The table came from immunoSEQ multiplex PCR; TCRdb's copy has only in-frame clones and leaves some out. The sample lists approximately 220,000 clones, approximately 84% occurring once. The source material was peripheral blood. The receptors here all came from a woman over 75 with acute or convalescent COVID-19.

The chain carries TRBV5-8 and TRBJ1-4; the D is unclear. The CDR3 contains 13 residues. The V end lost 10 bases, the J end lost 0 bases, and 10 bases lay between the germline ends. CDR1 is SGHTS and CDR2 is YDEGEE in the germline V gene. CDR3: CAGRRATNEKLFF. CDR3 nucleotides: TGTGCCGGACGGAGGGCAACTAATGAAAAACTGTTTTTT.

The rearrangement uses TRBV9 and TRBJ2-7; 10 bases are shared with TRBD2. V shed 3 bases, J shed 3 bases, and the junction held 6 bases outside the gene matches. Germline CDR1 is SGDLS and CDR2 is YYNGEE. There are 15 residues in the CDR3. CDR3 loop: CASSASTSGFYEQYF. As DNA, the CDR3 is TGTGCCAGCAGCGCCTCGACTAGCGGGTTCTACGAGCAGTACTTC. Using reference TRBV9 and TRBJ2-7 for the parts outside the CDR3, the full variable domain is DSGVTQTPKHLITATGQRVTLRCSPRSGDLSVYWYQQSLDQGLQFLIQYYNGEERAKGNILERFSAQQFPDLHSELNLSSLELGDSALYFCASSASTSGFYEQYFGPGTRLTVT.

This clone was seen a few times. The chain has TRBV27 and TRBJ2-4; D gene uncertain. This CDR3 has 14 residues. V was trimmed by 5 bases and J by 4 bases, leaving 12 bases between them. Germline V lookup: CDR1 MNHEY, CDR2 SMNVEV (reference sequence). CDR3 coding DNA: TGTGCCAGCAGTCCCCTTGGGCCTAAAAACATTCAGTACTTC. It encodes CASSPLGPKNIQYF.

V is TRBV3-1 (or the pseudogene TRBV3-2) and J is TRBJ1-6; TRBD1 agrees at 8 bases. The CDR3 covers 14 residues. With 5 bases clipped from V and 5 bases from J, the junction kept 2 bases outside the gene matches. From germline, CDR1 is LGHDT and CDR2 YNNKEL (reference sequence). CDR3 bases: TGTGCCAGCAGCTGGGGACAGGATAATTCACCCCTCCACTTT. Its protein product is CASSWGQDNSPLHF.

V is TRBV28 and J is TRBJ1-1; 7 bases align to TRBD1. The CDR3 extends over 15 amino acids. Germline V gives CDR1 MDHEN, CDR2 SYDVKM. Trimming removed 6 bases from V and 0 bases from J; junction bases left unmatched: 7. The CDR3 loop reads CASRNPGTVNTEAFF. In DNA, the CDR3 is TGTGCCAGCAGAAACCCCGGGACAGTGAACACTGAAGCTTTCTTT. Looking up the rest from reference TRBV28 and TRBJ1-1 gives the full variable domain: DVKVTQSSRYLVKRTGEKVFLECVQDMDHENMFWYRQDPGLGLRLIYFSYDVKMKEKGDIPEGYSVSREKKERFSLILESASTNQTSMYLCASRNPGTVNTEAFFGQGTRLTVV.

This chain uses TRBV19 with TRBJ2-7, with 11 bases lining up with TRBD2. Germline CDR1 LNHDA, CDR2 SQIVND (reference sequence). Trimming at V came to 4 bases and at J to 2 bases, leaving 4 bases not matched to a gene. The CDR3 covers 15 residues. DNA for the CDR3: TGTGCCAGTAGTACCCGACTAGCGGGACCCTACGAGCAGTACTTC. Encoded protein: CASSTRLAGPYEQYF.

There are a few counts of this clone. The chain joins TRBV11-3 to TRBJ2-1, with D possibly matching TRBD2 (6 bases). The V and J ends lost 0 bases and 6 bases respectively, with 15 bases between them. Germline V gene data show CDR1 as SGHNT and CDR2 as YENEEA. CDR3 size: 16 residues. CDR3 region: CASSLDQAKGGNEQFF. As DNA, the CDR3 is TGTGCCAGCAGCTTAGACCAGGCGAAGGGAGGCAATGAGCAGTTCTTC.

CDR3 nucleotide sequence: TGTGCCAGCAGCCCGTACACATCCTCCGGGACAGACTCCTACGAGCAGTACTTC. Translating it yields CASSPYTSSGTDSYEQYF. This chain connects TRBV7-9 to TRBJ2-7, with 7 bases fitting TRBD1. V shed 5 bases, J shed 0 bases, and the junction held 16 bases outside the gene matches. The germline gives CDR1 SEHNR, CDR2 FQNEAQ (reference sequence). The CDR3 length is 18 residues.

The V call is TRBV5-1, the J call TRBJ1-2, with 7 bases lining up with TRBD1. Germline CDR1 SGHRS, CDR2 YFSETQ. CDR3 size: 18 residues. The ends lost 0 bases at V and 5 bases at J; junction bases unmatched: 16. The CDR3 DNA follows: TGCGCCAGCAGCTTGGGGACCGGGACAGTGGCATCTTATTATGGCTACACCTTC. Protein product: CASSLGTGTVASYYGYTF.

The CDR3, as DNA: TGTGCCAGCAGCTCTGACGGACTAGCGGGGTACAATGAGCAGTTCTTC. It codes for CASSSDGLAGYNEQFF. The chain joins TRBV7-9 to TRBJ2-1; 12 bases line up with TRBD2. Germline values: CDR1 SEHNR, CDR2 FQNEAQ (reference sequence). The CDR3 extends over 16 amino acids. V was pared by 4 bases and J by 4 bases, with 5 bases of the junction left unmatched. The full variable domain, its missing parts supplied by reference TRBV7-9 and TRBJ2-1, is DTGVSQNPRHKITKRGQNVTFRCDPISEHNRLYWYRQTLGQGPEFLTYFQNEAQLEKSRLLSDRFSAERPKGSFSTLEIQRTEQGDSAMYLCASSSDGLAGYNEQFFGPGTRLTVL.

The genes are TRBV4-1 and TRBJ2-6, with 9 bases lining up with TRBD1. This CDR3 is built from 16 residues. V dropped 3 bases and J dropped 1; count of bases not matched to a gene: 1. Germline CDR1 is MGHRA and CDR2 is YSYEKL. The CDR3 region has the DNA TGCGCCAGCAGCCAGGGACAGGGTTCTGGGGCCAACGTCCTGACTTTC. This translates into CASSQGQGSGANVLTF.

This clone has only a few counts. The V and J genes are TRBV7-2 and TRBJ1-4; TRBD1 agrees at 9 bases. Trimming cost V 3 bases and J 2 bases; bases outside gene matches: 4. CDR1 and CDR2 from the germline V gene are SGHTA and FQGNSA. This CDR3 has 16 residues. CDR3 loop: CASSFFGQGTNEKLFF. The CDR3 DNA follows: TGTGCCAGCAGCTTCTTCGGACAGGGGACTAATGAAAAACTGTTTTTT.

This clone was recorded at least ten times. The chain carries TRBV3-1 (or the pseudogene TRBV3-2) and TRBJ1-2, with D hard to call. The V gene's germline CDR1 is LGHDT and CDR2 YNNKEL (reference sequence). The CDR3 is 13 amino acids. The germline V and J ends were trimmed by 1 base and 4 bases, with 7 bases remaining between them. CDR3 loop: CASSQGGSYGYTF. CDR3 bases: TGTGCCAGCAGCCAAGGAGGGAGCTATGGCTACACCTTC.

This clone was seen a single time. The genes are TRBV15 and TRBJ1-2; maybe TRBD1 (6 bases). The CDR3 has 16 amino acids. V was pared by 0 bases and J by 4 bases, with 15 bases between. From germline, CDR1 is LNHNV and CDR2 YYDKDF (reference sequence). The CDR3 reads CATSRDYIGGGYGYTF. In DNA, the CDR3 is TGTGCCACCAGCAGAGATTATATAGGGGGGGGCTATGGCTACACCTTC.

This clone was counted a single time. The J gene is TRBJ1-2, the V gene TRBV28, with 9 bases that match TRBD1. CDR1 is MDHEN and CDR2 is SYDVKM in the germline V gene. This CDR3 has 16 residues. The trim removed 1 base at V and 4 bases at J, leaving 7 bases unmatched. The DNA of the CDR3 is TGTGCCAGCAGTTTATCTCTTGGACAGGGGATCTATGGCTACACCTTC. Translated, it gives CASSLSLGQGIYGYTF.

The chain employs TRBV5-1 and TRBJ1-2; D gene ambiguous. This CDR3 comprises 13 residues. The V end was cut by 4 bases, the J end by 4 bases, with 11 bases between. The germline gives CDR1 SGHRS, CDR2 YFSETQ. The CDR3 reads CASSPSEIYGYTF. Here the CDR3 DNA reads TGCGCCAGCAGCCCGTCGGAGATCTATGGCTACACCTTC. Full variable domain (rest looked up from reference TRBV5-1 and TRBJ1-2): KAGVTQTPRYLIKTRGQQVTLSCSPISGHRSVSWYQQTPGQGLQFLFEYFSETQRNKGNFPGRFSGRQFSNSRSEMNVSTLELGDSALYLCASSPSEIYGYTFGSGTRLTVV.

This CDR3 is CASSLTVPPYNEQFF. CDR3 sequence (DNA): TGTGCCAGCAGTTTAACGGTTCCCCCCTACAATGAGCAGTTCTTC. V is TRBV28 and J is TRBJ2-1; D call uncertain. Between the trimmed V and J ends, which lost 2 bases and 2 bases, there was a span of 10 bases. The CDR3 covers 15 residues. Germline V lookup: CDR1 MDHEN, CDR2 SYDVKM.

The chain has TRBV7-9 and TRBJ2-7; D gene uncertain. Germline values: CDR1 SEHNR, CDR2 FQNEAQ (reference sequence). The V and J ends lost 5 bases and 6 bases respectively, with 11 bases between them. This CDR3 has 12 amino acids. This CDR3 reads CASSPDPGEQYF. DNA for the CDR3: TGTGCCAGCAGCCCAGACCCGGGCGAGCAGTACTTC. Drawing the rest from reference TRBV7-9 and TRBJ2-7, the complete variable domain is DTGVSQNPRHKITKRGQNVTFRCDPISEHNRLYWYRQTLGQGPEFLTYFQNEAQLEKSRLLSDRFSAERPKGSFSTLEIQRTEQGDSAMYLCASSPDPGEQYFGPGTRLTVT.

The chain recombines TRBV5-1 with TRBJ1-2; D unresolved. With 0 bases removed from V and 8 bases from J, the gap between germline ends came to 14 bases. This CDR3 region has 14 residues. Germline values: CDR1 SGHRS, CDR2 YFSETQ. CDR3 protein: CASSLEAGLQGYTF. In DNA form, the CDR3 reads TGCGCCAGCAGCTTGGAGGCAGGCCTTCAGGGCTACACCTTC. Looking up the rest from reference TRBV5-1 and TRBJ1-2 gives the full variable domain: KAGVTQTPRYLIKTRGQQVTLSCSPISGHRSVSWYQQTPGQGLQFLFEYFSETQRNKGNFPGRFSGRQFSNSRSEMNVSTLELGDSALYLCASSLEAGLQGYTFGSGTRLTVV.

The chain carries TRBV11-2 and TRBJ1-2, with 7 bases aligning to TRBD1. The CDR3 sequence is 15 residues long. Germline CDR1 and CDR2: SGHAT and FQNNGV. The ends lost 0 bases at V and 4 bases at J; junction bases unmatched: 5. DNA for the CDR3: TGTGCCAGCAGCTTAGATTTCGCAGGGGGCTATGGCTACACCTTC. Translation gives CASSLDFAGGYGYTF.

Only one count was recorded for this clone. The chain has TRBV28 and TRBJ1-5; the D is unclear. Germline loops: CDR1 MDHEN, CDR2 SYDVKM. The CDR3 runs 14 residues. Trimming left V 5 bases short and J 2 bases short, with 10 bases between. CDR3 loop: CASSVGDRNQPQHF. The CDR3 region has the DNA TGTGCCAGCAGTGTGGGAGACCGCAATCAGCCCCAGCATTTT.